This TCR beta chain was sequenced during a study of blood T cells in healthy people across ages. Study-wide points: Older age coincided with a roughly linear decline in TCR beta diversity per million T cells. Observed TCR beta diversity showed a strong correlation with the percentage of naive T cells as measured by flow cytometry.

This clonotype was counted only a few times. The antigen is not known. For the second PCR, which ran for about 7 to 11 cycles, a sample-barcoded 5' primer and a J-beta primer mix were used. A 12-random-nucleotide template-switch adaptor tagged each cDNA molecule. In TCRdb, the 5' RACE reads were re-called with MiXCR into one record per CDR3 protein. The sample records 700,000 or so distinct CDR3 sequences, 22% being singletons. In terms of origin and age, donors were healthy Caucasian individuals from Russia aged 6 to 90. Germline values: CDR1 SNHLY, CDR2 FYNNEI. The ends were cut back, 7 bases at V and 7 bases at J, with 10 bases in the middle. The CDR3 has 11 residues.

This TCR was recovered from a man in his 70s in good health. The J gene is TRBJ1-2, the V gene TRBV2; unclear D gene. Sequencing was performed on blood. The CDR3 region has the DNA TGTGCCAGCACGGGTCGTGGTGGCTACACCTTC. It is translated as CASTGRGGYTF. Full variable domain (missing parts from reference TRBV2 and TRBJ1-2): EPEVTQTPSHQVTQMGQEVILRCVPISNHLYFYWYRQILGQKVEFLVSFYNNEISEKSEIFDDQFSVERPDGSNFTLKIRSTKLEDSAMYFCASTGRGGYTFGSGTRLTVV.